These 2 T cell receptor beta chains originate from one sample sequenced in a study of Ad26.COV2.S vaccination and SARS-CoV-2 variants. TCRdb's table, derived via immunoSEQ multiplex PCR, lists solely in-frame clones and lacks some. This repertoire shows some 460,000 clones, about 89% found once; its top ten account for over 1.5%. Treatment described: roughly 18 received Ad26.COV2.S at low or high dose, single or two shots; 5 received placebo; per-sample allocation not given. On day 63 after the first injection, vaccine and placebo recipients gave samples. The sequencing here drew on peripheral blood, taken in a trial of Ad26.COV2.S vaccine versus placebo. Every receptor here comes from a person between 18 and 65 years old who received the Ad26.COV2.S COVID-19 vaccine or a placebo.

On this clone: Germline and junction disagree at one end, which may indicate a read error. The chain couples TRBV5-1 to TRBJ2-7; D might be TRBD2 (7 bases). The CDR3 length is 16 residues. Germline CDR1 and CDR2: SGHRS and YFSETQ. The CDR3 loop reads CATSWRGGAYRDEQYF. The CDR3 DNA reads as TGCGCCACCAGCTGGAGGGGGGGAGCTTACCGAGACGAGCAGTACTTC. Variable domain in full (rest from reference TRBV5-1 and TRBJ2-7): KAGVTQTPRYLIKTRGQQVTLSCSPISGHRSVSWYQQTPGQGLQFLFEYFSETQRNKGNFPGRFSGRQFSNSRSEMNVSTLELGDSALYLCATSWRGGAYRDEQYFGPGTRLTVT.

This chain connects TRBV6-5 to TRBJ1-2, with 8 positions matching TRBD1. Germline CDR1 MNHEY, CDR2 SVGAGI. After removal of 4 bases from V and 8 bases from J, the junction contained 12 bases not matched to a gene. This CDR3 region has 15 residues. This CDR3 is CASSWRTGISQGYTF. CDR3 nucleotide sequence: TGTGCCAGCAGTTGGAGGACAGGGATATCCCAAGGCTACACCTTC.